This T cell receptor (beta chain) is drawn from a study of Ad26.COV2.S vaccination and SARS-CoV-2 variants listed by TCRdb under 2021. Background for the entire study: Vaccine-arm donors came from COV1001, a multicentre, randomized, double-blind, placebo-controlled phase I-IIa trial of Ad26.COV2.S in healthy adults. Investigators remained blinded to trial group allocation during experiments and outcome assessment. The TCR-sequenced set comprised around 30 samples: some 20 Ad26.COV2.S vaccine recipients, 5 placebo recipients and 8 SARS-CoV-2 convalescent individuals. Ad26.COV2.S was administered intramuscularly at 5 x 10^10 or 1 x 10^11 viral particles, either as a single shot or as two shots given 56 days apart. TCRbeta repertoire sequencing was used to assess the specificity and breadth of SARS-CoV-2-reactive T cell receptors after Ad26.COV2.S vaccination. Trial participants were randomized into five groups of five, in which low-dose or high-dose Ad26.COV2.S was given once or twice, or placebo was given on both occasions. General study outcomes and caveats: Comparable non-spike TCR breadth was observed between vaccine and placebo recipients, consistent with only spike being contained in the vaccine. The study was not powered for comparison of responses between vaccine doses or regimens. According to the authors, total T cell responses may have been underestimated by the TCR breadth and depth analyses. Ad26.COV2.S recipients had higher spike-specific TCR breadth than placebo recipients (P = 0.0014). Substantial breadth of spike-specific CD8+ and CD4+ T cell responses was reported after vaccination.

Via the germline V gene (reference sequence), CDR1 is SEHNR and CDR2 FQNEAQ. Here V drops 5 bases and J drops 7 bases, and the junction holds 9 bases not matched to any gene. The CDR3 covers 15 residues, taking in both the cysteine and the phenylalanine. Only the CDR3 DNA stays, 45 bases, in frame from base 1. The sample's treatment or condition, from its label and the paper: about 20 received Ad26.COV2.S at low or high dose, single or two shots; about 5 received placebo; per-sample allocation not given. For vaccine and placebo recipients, the sequenced repertoires came from samples collected on day 63 after the first injection. Between 29 July and 7 August 2020, Cohort 1b enrolled around 25 adults aged 18-55 years at one site in Boston, USA. As a vaccine, Ad26.COV2.S was a replication-incompetent adenovirus type 26 vector that expressed a prefusion-stabilized SARS-CoV-2 spike protein derived from the original Wuhan strain.

As for this clone: Its antigen has not been determined. No base quality information exists; no much larger clone differs at one position.

The immunoSEQ Assay was the method used to sequence TCRbeta CDR3 regions. After extraction, genomic DNA underwent amplification by bias-controlled multiplex PCR, followed by high-throughput sequencing. The authors processed their data as follows. To quantify the absolute abundance of every unique TCRbeta CDR3 region, sequences were collapsed and filtered. Usable DNA was measured by amplifying reference genes present in all nucleated cells, and TCRbeta template counts were normalized to that usable DNA to estimate T cell fraction. Repertoire TCRs were annotated as SARS-CoV-2-specific by exact matching of V gene, CDR3 amino acid sequence and J gene to a known reactive TCR set. The reference SARS-CoV-2 TCR set came from MIRA and was filtered for enrichment in COVID-19-positive ImmuneCODE repertoires, removing public or cross-reactive TCRs. Using the MIRA antigens, annotated TCRs were further analysed by specific ORF or by position within an ORF. Depth was the summed frequency of annotated unique rearrangements, while breadth was defined as annotated unique rearrangements over total unique productive rearrangements. Two-sided Wilcoxon rank-sum tests were used to compare TCR breadth between groups. TCRdb mirrors the immuneACCESS table, restricted to in-frame sequences. Some clones are absent from its copies; in checked studies, under half trace to an unresolved V gene, and the reason for the others is unknown. That table furnishes V, J and clone size, whereas the DNA furnished D and trimming. The sample table lists approximately 360,000 clones, 83% of them with a count of one. 7.4% of the sample comes from the top ten.

The sequence was collected from a person between 18 and 60 years old who received the Ad26.COV2.S COVID-19 vaccine or a placebo. The sample in question was peripheral blood, obtained in a trial of Ad26.COV2.S vaccine versus placebo. The chain couples TRBV7-9 to TRBJ1-1; TRBD1 aligns with 11 central bases. The nucleotide sequence reads as follows: TGTGCCAGCAGCGGAAGGGACAGGGGGATCGGTGAAGCTTTCTTT. This yields the protein CASSGRDRGIGEAFF.